The source of this TCR beta chain is a study of shared clonotypes between healthy human individuals. Study outcomes and limitations: Against clonotypes common to all four donors, non-shared ones had lower generation probabilities.

Over several immunoSEQ plates, each subset's genomic DNA was distributed in even portions. The repertoire was sequenced with immunoSEQ multiplex PCR; TCRdb's copy has only in-frame clones and lacks some. This sample has about 710,000 clones; around 78% occur once, and the top ten carry under 2%. This clone appeared once. Its antigen is unknown. V lost 3 bases to trimming and J lost 0 bases; unmatched junction nucleotides: 2. The CDR3 runs 15 residues. The germline gives CDR1 SGHTA, CDR2 FQGNSA. Within Nashville, Tennessee resided all donors, each a Caucasian adult. Sequencing was carried out using memory CD4+ T cells sorted from blood. As to subset: CD45RA-negative fraction. The chain joins TRBV7-2 to TRBJ2-5, with 9 bases that match TRBD2. The sequence derives from a woman aged 30 to 39 in good health. The CDR3: CASSFGLAYQETQYF. The CDR3 DNA follows: TGTGCCAGCAGCTTCGGACTAGCGTACCAAGAGACCCAGTACTTC.